These T cell receptor beta chains were read from a single sample in a study of long-term antiretroviral therapy in people with HIV. TCRdb keeps only in-frame clones here, not all; method: immunoSEQ multiplex PCR. The sample includes around 20,000 clones, around 87% seen only once; the top ten take around 8%. Sequencing used unsorted PBMCs, obtained 0.2 years before starting antiretroviral therapy. The receptors here all came from a young man with HIV. Each CDR3 is given without its conserved first and last residue. The order of the fields is J gene, V gene, CDR3 protein.

TRBJ1-2 TRBV19 ASSMIGGGAYGYT
TRBJ1-2 TRBV5-6 ASSLISDSYGYT
TRBJ1-1 TRBV18 ASSPLLAENTEAF
TRBJ1-5 TRBV27 ASSPFNQPQH
TRBJ2-3 TRBV27 ASSLFFTDTQY
TRBJ1-1 TRBV6-6 ASSYSQGGHTEAF
TRBJ1-1 TRBV5-1 ASRRTGERGEAF
TRBJ2-5 TRBV2 ASRPGTSGETQY
TRBJ2-7 TRBV7-2 ASSYGQRTYEQY
TRBJ2-2 TRBV7-3 ASSPGTSVIGELF
TRBJ1-2 TRBV7-9 ASSWQTNYT
TRBJ2-1 TRBV7-2 ASSLARTSGYNEQF
TRBJ2-4 TRBV4-1 ASSQLAGGAAKNIQY
TRBJ1-1 TRBV28 ASSFPGGENTEAF
TRBJ2-7 TRBV5-4 ASSLAEQSYEQY
TRBJ2-6 TRBV15 ATSPRGVASGANVLT
TRBJ2-7 TRBV7-2 ASSLRRGQSSYEQY
TRBJ1-5 TRBV11-2 ASRYTEDQPQH
TRBJ2-7 TRBV27 ASSSHGLYEQY
TRBJ1-2 TRBV5-4 ASSFRGSGGYT
TRBJ2-1 TRBV27 ASSLGGGLNEQF
TRBJ2-5 TRBV9 ASSAPGGLAGEETQY
TRBJ2-5 TRBV6-5 ASSSGHLYQETQY
TRBJ2-2 TRBV4-3 ASSSELTGELF
TRBJ1-1 TRBV4-1 ASSQEDRWGTEAF
TRBJ2-2 TRBV6-1 ASSETGDTGELF
TRBJ2-1 TRBV4-3 ASSQGGLGFSYNEQF
TRBJ2-3 TRBV6-5 ATTVGGITQY
TRBJ2-3 TRBV13 ASSLGGAIVATDTQY
TRBJ1-5 TRBV10-3 AISESGGAWGGANQPQH
TRBJ2-5 TRBV4-1 ASSRLAGVGETQY
TRBJ2-3 TRBV7-6 ASSLSGTRDTQY
TRBJ1-1 TRBV7-9 ASSLASGGSAEAF
TRBJ1-1 TRBV27 ASSLSSAGAEAF
TRBJ1-6 TRBV7-2 ASSFRDRSSTPLH
TRBJ1-1 TRBV2 ARGGGRGTEAF
TRBJ2-7 TRBV5-5 ASSLASAGGFVEQY